The 26 T cell receptor beta chains below were found in one sample sequenced in a study of T cell repertoires in cytomegalovirus infection. TCRdb itself ran the reads through MiXCR, one entry per CDR3 protein. The repertoire holds roughly 230,000 distinct CDR3 sequences, with around 6.2% as singletons. The sequenced sample consisted of PBMCs. The receptor set was obtained from a human donor in good health (CMV status not recorded). Some clones in this sample may be carry-over from other donors' samples.

This clonotype has ten or more counts. This sequence joins TRBV9 and TRBJ1-1; a possible D gene is TRBD1 (5 bases). The ends were cut back, 0 bases at V and 4 bases at J, with 16 bases in the middle. The CDR3 sequence is 16 residues long. The germline gives CDR1 SGDLS, CDR2 YYNGEE. The DNA of the CDR3 is TGTGCCAGCAGCGTAGGAAAGGGGCGGTCGAGCACTGAAGCTTTCTTT. Translation: CASSVGKGRSSTEAFF.

This clonotype was seen ten or more times. This chain connects TRBV20-1 to TRBJ2-3, with D perhaps being TRBD1 or TRBD2 (6 bases each). Germline CDR1 and CDR2: DFQATT and SNEGSKA (reference sequence). The CDR3 length is 14 residues. CDR3 sequence (DNA): TGCAGCACGATGGAGGGGGGAAGCACAGATACGCAGTATTTT. Translating it yields CSTMEGGSTDTQYF.

This clonotype appeared a few times. The gene calls are TRBV10-3 and TRBJ1-1, with D uncertain. Trimming shortened V by 7 bases and J by 1 base, and 10 bases separated the two germline ends. Germline V lookup: CDR1 ENHRY, CDR2 SYGVKD. The CDR3 contains 13 residues. Here the CDR3 DNA reads TGTGCCATCACGGGAGGAGGGAACACTGAAGCTTTCTTT. This sequence encodes CAITGGGNTEAFF.

This clonotype was observed at least ten times. V and J are TRBV6-6 and TRBJ2-5, with D unclear. The CDR3 consists of 13 residues. V lost 7 bases and J 5 bases, leaving 14 bases between the germline ends. Germline V gene data show CDR1 as MNHNY and CDR2 as SVGAGI (reference sequence). CDR3 residues: CASTYTNGETQYF. CDR3 DNA sequence: TGTGCCAGCACCTACACGAATGGGGAGACCCAGTACTTC.

The table lists this clonotype with many counts. V and J are TRBV28 and TRBJ2-5, with D unclear. The germline gives CDR1 MDHEN, CDR2 SYDVKM. The V end lost 10 bases, the J end lost 5 bases, and 29 bases lay between the germline ends. CDR3 size: 17 residues. For the CDR3, the DNA is TGTGCCACCCATCGCCCGGTGGGCAGATCCTACCGGGAGACCCAGTACTTC. The encoded protein is CATHRPVGRSYRETQYF.

This clonotype was counted many times. The chain couples TRBV2 to TRBJ2-4, with 8 bases aligning to TRBD2. The CDR3 sequence is 15 residues long. Germline trimming cut 2 bases from V and 4 bases from J; bases unmatched to any gene: 4. Per the germline V gene, CDR1 is SNHLY and CDR2 is FYNNEI. The CDR3 loop reads CASSEPGTSKNIQYF. The CDR3 DNA follows: TGTGCCAGCAGTGAACCCGGGACTAGTAAAAACATTCAGTACTTC.

This clonotype was counted at least ten times. The gene calls are TRBV7-2 and TRBJ2-3; 7 positions match TRBD1. This CDR3 contains 14 residues. Trimming took 4 bases from V and 2 from J; bases not matched to a gene: 3. CDR1 and CDR2 (germline): SGHTA, FQGNSA. CDR3 in amino acids: CASSSTGNTDTQYF. The DNA of the CDR3 is TGTGCCAGCAGCTCGACAGGGAACACAGATACGCAGTATTTT.

This clonotype was seen ten or more times. The genes are TRBV6-2 or TRBV6-3 and TRBJ1-5, with 8 bases matching TRBD1. Germline lookup yields CDR1 MNHEY and CDR2 SVGEGT. V trimming: 4 bases; J trimming: 1 base; junction bases outside the gene matches: 6. This CDR3 has 16 amino acids. In DNA, the CDR3 is TGTGCCAGCAGTTCTACGACAGGGGTGAGCAATCAGCCCCAGCATTTT. Translation gives CASSSTTGVSNQPQHF.

This clonotype was found a few times. The rearrangement links TRBV19 to TRBJ2-5, with a possible D match to TRBD2 (5 bases). The CDR3 contains 13 residues. With 4 bases removed from V and 10 bases from J, the gap between germline ends came to 16 bases. In germline, CDR1 is LNHDA, CDR2 SQIVND (reference sequence). The CDR3 nucleotides are TGTGCCAGTAGTAGTCAGGACTCAAGAATCCAGTACTTC. It codes for CASSSQDSRIQYF.

This clonotype was detected many times. The V call is TRBV2, the J call TRBJ2-3; D not certain. V dropped 3 bases and J dropped 4 bases, with 14 bases sitting between them. Per the germline V gene, CDR1 is SNHLY and CDR2 is FYNNEI. The CDR3 runs to 15 residues. The CDR3 loop is CASSDVLGEADTQYF. The CDR3 DNA sequence: TGTGCCAGCAGTGACGTCCTAGGAGAGGCAGATACGCAGTATTTT.

This clonotype occurred many times. V and J are TRBV18 and TRBJ1-1; D is unclear. The CDR3 covers 15 residues. Trimming cost V 3 bases and J 1 base, with 12 bases left between them. The germline CDR1 and CDR2 sequences are KGHSH and LQKENI. DNA of the CDR3: TGTGCCAGCTCACCGGTTGGCGTCGCGAACACTGAAGCTTTCTTT. It encodes CASSPVGVANTEAFF.

This clonotype was observed many times. V usage is TRBV5-1 and J usage is TRBJ1-1; weak D call: TRBD1 (6 bases). CDR3 length equals 14 residues. The V gene lost 3 bases and the J gene lost 2 bases, with 11 bases spanning the gap. CDR1 and CDR2 (germline): SGHRS, YFSETQ. The CDR3 coding sequence is TGCGCCAGCAGCTCCCGGACAGCAAACACTGAAGCTTTCTTT. Amino acids: CASSSRTANTEAFF.

This clonotype was observed at least ten times. The V and J genes are TRBV29-1 and TRBJ1-1, with D possibly being TRBD1 (5 bases). There are 14 residues in the CDR3. The germline V and J ends were trimmed by 6 bases and 4 bases, with 18 bases remaining between them. The germline gives CDR1 SQVTM, CDR2 ANQGSEA. This CDR3 is CSVEEPAGGTEAFF. DNA for the CDR3: TGCAGCGTGGAGGAGCCCGCGGGGGGCACTGAAGCTTTCTTT.

This clonotype was detected many times. The genes are TRBV29-1 and TRBJ1-3, with D possibly matching TRBD1 (5 bases). The V gene lost 6 bases and the J gene lost 3 bases, with 9 bases spanning the gap. CDR1 and CDR2 from the germline V gene are SQVTM and ANQGSEA. This CDR3 spans 12 amino acids. This CDR3 is CSVRVFGNTIYF. Here the CDR3 DNA reads TGCAGCGTCAGGGTGTTTGGAAACACCATATATTTT.

This clonotype was seen at least ten times. This chain connects TRBV10-1 to TRBJ2-1; D call uncertain. The CDR3 has 13 residues. Trimming took off 0 bases at V and 4 bases at J, with 4 bases between the two ends. CDR1 is WNHNN and CDR2 is SYGVQD in the germline V gene (reference sequence). Here the CDR3 reads CASSESTYNEQFF. The CDR3 DNA follows: TGCGCCAGCAGTGAGTCAACGTACAATGAGCAGTTCTTC.

Many counts were recorded for this clonotype. This chain connects TRBV11-3 to TRBJ2-2; the D gene is possibly TRBD1 (5 bases). Germline V gene data show CDR1 as SGHNT and CDR2 as YENEEA. Trimming cost V 3 bases and J 2 bases, with 13 bases left between them. The CDR3 runs to 16 residues. CDR3 protein: CASSFITDTNTGELFF. CDR3 DNA: TGTGCCAGCAGCTTTATAACGGACACAAACACCGGGGAGCTGTTTTTT.

This clonotype was seen ten or more times. V gene TRBV20-1 combines with J gene TRBJ2-7; D tentatively fits TRBD1 or TRBD2 (6 bases each). Germline CDR1 is DFQATT and CDR2 is SNEGSKA (reference sequence). V was trimmed by 3 bases and J by 3 bases, leaving 18 bases between them. The CDR3 has 15 amino acids. In nucleotides, the CDR3 is TGCAGTGCTAGTGCTGCCCGGGGGCAGATCTACGAGCAGTACTTC. It is translated as CSASAARGQIYEQYF.

Many counts were recorded for this clonotype. One end of the junction does not line up with germline, which may come from a read error. The chain uses TRBV2 and TRBJ1-1; D may be TRBD1 (5 bases). The CDR3 loop spans 13 amino acids. Germline CDR1 reads SNHLY; CDR2 reads FYNNEI. This CDR3 is CATSRGPNTEAFF. For the CDR3, the DNA is TGTGCCACCAGTCGGGGCCCGAACACTGAAGCTTTCTTT.

This clonotype has a count of ten or more. The chain recombines TRBV5-1 with TRBJ2-2; 9 nucleotides line up with TRBD1. Trimming removed 0 bases from V and 3 bases from J; junction bases left unmatched: 3. Germline assignment: CDR1 SGHRS and CDR2 YFSETQ. This CDR3 region has 16 residues. CDR3 DNA sequence: TGCGCCAGCAGCTTGGTACAGGGGGCCGACACCGGGGAGCTGTTTTTT. Its protein product is CASSLVQGADTGELFF.

At least ten counts were recorded for this clonotype. This chain uses TRBV20-1 with TRBJ1-5; D is undetermined. Germline V lookup: CDR1 DFQATT, CDR2 SNEGSKA (reference sequence). The V and J ends lost 3 bases and 2 bases respectively, with 11 bases between them. This CDR3 has 14 residues. CDR3 protein: CSARHRLGNQPQHF. CDR3 nucleotides: TGCAGTGCTAGGCATAGGCTCGGCAATCAGCCCCAGCATTTT.

There are a few counts of this clonotype. J is TRBJ1-1 and V is TRBV30; D ambiguous. Trimming left V 4 bases short and J 7 bases short, with 7 bases between. The CDR3 totals 10 residues. Germline loops: CDR1 GTSNPN, CDR2 SVGIG (reference sequence). The chain's CDR3 is CAWIASEAFF. In nucleotides, the CDR3 is TGTGCCTGGATCGCCAGTGAAGCTTTCTTT.

A remark on this clonotype: A much larger clone differs by one base, so this may be a read error. This sequence joins TRBV20-1 and TRBJ2-1; D is ambiguous. CDR1 is DFQATT, CDR2 SNEGSKA, per germline (reference sequence). The CDR3 runs to 9 residues. CDR3 bases: TGCAGTGCTAGCAATGAGCAGATCTTC. This translates into CSASNEQIF.

This clonotype was picked up many times. V is TRBV24-1 and J is TRBJ2-1; D is unclear. This CDR3 is built from 12 residues. CDR1 and CDR2 from the germline V gene are KGHDR and SFDVKD. Between the trimmed V and J ends, which lost 4 bases and 10 bases, there was a span of 10 bases. In DNA form, the CDR3 reads TGTGCCACCAGTGAGGACCTCACCGAGCAGTTCTTC. Protein: CATSEDLTEQFF.

The chain employs TRBV7-9 and TRBJ1-5; TRBD1 agrees at 12 bases. The germline gives CDR1 SEHNR, CDR2 FQNEAQ (reference sequence). The CDR3 has 17 amino acids. V shed 5 bases, J shed 3 bases, and the junction held 8 bases outside the gene matches. The CDR3 sequence is CASSRGTGGGNNQPQHF. The CDR3 DNA reads TGTGCCAGCAGCCGGGGGACAGGGGGCGGAAACAATCAGCCCCAGCATTTT.

The chain combines TRBV29-1 with TRBJ2-1; 7 bases are a match to TRBD1. Germline V gene lookup returns CDR1 SQVTM and CDR2 ANQGSEA. This CDR3 contains 20 residues. Losses at the gene ends were 1 base for V and 9 bases for J; bases not matched to a gene: 27. DNA of the CDR3: TGCAGCGTTGAAGTTCTCCGGGACAGTACCCCCGGAGTCCTAGGGGGTGAGCAGTTCTTC. Translating it yields CSVEVLRDSTPGVLGGEQFF.

This clonotype was observed many times. The V gene is TRBV14, the J gene TRBJ2-5; 8 bases line up with TRBD2. Germline loops: CDR1 SGHDN, CDR2 FVKESK. CDR3 size: 15 residues. Trimming removed 5 bases from V and 6 bases from J; junction bases left unmatched: 11. The CDR3: CASSIRGGVGKTQYF. The CDR3, as DNA: TGTGCCAGCAGCATTCGGGGGGGAGTCGGAAAGACCCAGTACTTC.